These T cell receptor beta chains were read from a single sample in a study of blood T cell repertoires in COVID-19. Generated by immunoSEQ multiplex PCR, the TCRdb table keeps only in-frame clones and is missing some. The sample records fewer than 500,000 clones, 80% to 90% being singletons. Specimen: peripheral blood. The receptors here all came from a man aged 18 to 29 with COVID-19, enrolled during active disease. Each CDR3 is given with its conserved first and last residue. D genes are given only for firm matches. Not every row has a clone size; where given, it reads once, few, many or a size class.

D: TRBD1
V: TRBV7-6
J: TRBJ2-1
size: .
CDR3: CASSLEQGAIGEQFF
DNA: TGTGCCAGCAGCTTAGAACAGGGGGCTATCGGTGAGCAGTTCTTC

D: TRBD2
V: TRBV6-5
J: TRBJ2-7
size: .
CDR3: CASSPLRGGAYEQYF
DNA: TGTGCCAGCAGTCCGCTCCGGGGGGGGGCCTACGAGCAGTACTTC

D: TRBD1
V: TRBV7-8
J: TRBJ1-2
size: .
CDR3: CASSPDRADYGYTF
DNA: TGTGCCAGCAGCCCCGACAGGGCAGACTATGGCTACACCTTC

D: TRBD1
V: TRBV19
J: TRBJ1-5
size: .
CDR3: CASSINSGRGAPQHF
DNA: TGTGCCAGTAGTATAAATTCTGGCAGGGGGGCGCCCCAGCATTTT

D: TRBD1
V: TRBV29-1
J: TRBJ1-1
size: .
CDR3: CSVRTGANTEAFF
DNA: TGCAGCGTTAGGACAGGGGCGAACACTGAAGCTTTCTTT

D: .
V: TRBV10-2
J: TRBJ1-6
size: .
CDR3: CASSESSLFSSYNSPLHF
DNA: TGCGCCAGCAGTGAGAGTTCCCTTTTCAGCTCCTATAATTCACCCCTCCACTTT

D: .
V: TRBV2
J: TRBJ1-2
size: .
CDR3: CASTIQGYDGYTF
DNA: TGTGCCAGCACCATTCAGGGTTACGATGGCTACACCTTC

D: .
V: TRBV19
J: TRBJ1-1
size: .
CDR3: CASSIVGGTGTEAFF
DNA: TGTGCCAGTAGTATAGTCGGGGGGACGGGGACTGAAGCTTTCTTT

D: .
V: TRBV18
J: TRBJ1-2
size: .
CDR3: CASSRGQTNYGYTF
DNA: TGTGCCAGCTCACGTGGACAGACTAACTATGGCTACACCTTC

D: .
V: TRBV12-3/TRBV12-4
J: TRBJ1-1
size: .
CDR3: CASSFGTGNEAFF
DNA: TGTGCCAGCAGTTTCGGCACAGGCAATGAAGCTTTCTTT

D: TRBD2
V: TRBV4-2
J: TRBJ2-7
size: once
CDR3: CASSLAGASYEQYF
DNA: TGTGCCAGCAGCCTAGCGGGGGCCTCCTACGAGCAGTACTTC

D: .
V: TRBV11-3
J: TRBJ2-5
size: once
CDR3: CASSSVGGRETQYF
DNA: TGTGCCAGCAGCTCCGTTGGAGGGCGGGAGACCCAGTACTTC

D: .
V: TRBV12-3/TRBV12-4
J: TRBJ2-2
size: .
CDR3: CASRLQGTGELFF
DNA: TGTGCCAGCAGGCTCCAGGGGACCGGGGAGCTGTTTTTT

D: TRBD2
V: TRBV7-8
J: TRBJ2-7
size: .
CDR3: CASRRGGDYEQYF
DNA: TGTGCCAGCCGCCGGGGGGGGGACTACGAGCAGTACTTC

D: .
V: TRBV15
J: TRBJ1-3
size: .
CDR3: CATSRDLSGNTIYF
DNA: TGTGCCACCAGCAGAGATCTCTCTGGAAACACCATATATTTT

D: .
V: TRBV6-5
J: TRBJ2-5
size: once
CDR3: CASSYSFVTSETQYF
DNA: TGTGCCAGCAGTTACTCGTTCGTGACATCAGAGACCCAGTACTTC

D: TRBD1
V: TRBV28
J: TRBJ2-3
size: .
CDR3: CATGDRSDSTDTQYF
DNA: TGTGCCACCGGGGACAGGTCCGATAGCACAGATACGCAGTATTTT

D: .
V: TRBV5-4
J: TRBJ1-1
size: .
CDR3: CASSSRRGVNTEAFF
DNA: TGTGCCAGCAGCTCTCGGAGGGGAGTGAACACTGAAGCTTTCTTT

D: TRBD2
V: TRBV6-6
J: TRBJ2-3
size: .
CDR3: CASSSRRERGDTQYF
DNA: TGTGCCAGCAGTTCAAGGCGGGAGAGAGGAGATACGCAGTATTTT

D: .
V: TRBV24-1
J: TRBJ2-1
size: .
CDR3: CATSAAGSSYNEQFF
DNA: TGTGCCACCAGTGCAGCGGGTAGCTCCTACAATGAGCAGTTCTTC

D: .
V: TRBV7-8
J: TRBJ2-7
size: .
CDR3: CASSLISTVPYEQYF
DNA: TGTGCCAGCAGCTTAATTAGTACCGTTCCCTACGAGCAGTACTTC

D: TRBD1
V: TRBV19
J: TRBJ2-7
size: .
CDR3: CASSIYRGQYEQYF
DNA: TGTGCCAGTAGTATATACAGGGGGCAATACGAGCAGTACTTC

D: TRBD1
V: TRBV20-1
J: TRBJ2-7
size: .
CDR3: CSAGQAYEQYF
DNA: TGCAGTGCTGGACAGGCCTACGAGCAGTACTTC

D: .
V: TRBV12-3/TRBV12-4
J: TRBJ2-7
size: once
CDR3: CASSPGLGYEQYF
DNA: TGTGCCAGCAGCCCAGGGTTAGGCTACGAGCAGTACTTC

D: TRBD1
V: TRBV13
J: TRBJ2-7
size: few
CDR3: CASSPGQASYEQYF
DNA: TGTGCCAGCAGCCCCGGACAGGCGAGCTACGAGCAGTACTTC

D: .
V: TRBV10-3
J: TRBJ2-7
size: many
CDR3: CAISESWDNTYEQYF
DNA: TGTGCCATCAGTGAGAGTTGGGACAACACCTACGAGCAGTACTTC

D: TRBD2
V: TRBV5-4
J: TRBJ2-5
size: .
CDR3: CASSGGTSGRKSQDGTQYF
DNA: TGTGCCAGCAGCGGCGGGACTAGCGGGCGGAAATCCCAAGACGGGACCCAGTACTTC

D: .
V: TRBV7-9
J: TRBJ1-5
size: few
CDR3: CASSSLSRGQPQHF
DNA: TGTGCCAGCAGCTCCTTGTCGAGGGGGCAGCCCCAGCATTTT

D: TRBD1
V: TRBV2
J: TRBJ2-3
size: .
CDR3: CASRNQGEDTQYF
DNA: TGTGCCAGCAGAAACCAGGGGGAGGATACGCAGTATTTT

D: TRBD1
V: TRBV6-5
J: TRBJ2-2
size: .
CDR3: CASSLGQTPHTGELFF
DNA: TGTGCCAGCAGTTTGGGACAGACACCCCACACCGGGGAGCTGTTTTTT

D: .
V: TRBV11-2
J: TRBJ2-1
size: .
CDR3: CASSLGGIYNEQFF
DNA: TGTGCCAGCAGCTTAGGGGGCATATACAATGAGCAGTTCTTC

D: TRBD1
V: TRBV5-1
J: TRBJ1-4
size: few
CDR3: CASSWTGTNEKLFF
DNA: TGCGCCAGCAGCTGGACAGGAACTAATGAAAAACTGTTTTTT

D: .
V: TRBV21-1
J: TRBJ2-7
size: .
CDR3: CASSRDTAGIAYEQYF
DNA: TGTGCCAGCAGCCGAGACACGGCAGGGATAGCCTACGAGCAGTACTTC

D: .
V: TRBV5-1
J: TRBJ2-6
size: .
CDR3: CASSAGDSGANVLTF
DNA: TGCGCCAGCTCCGCGGGTGACTCTGGGGCCAACGTCCTGACTTTC

D: .
V: TRBV12-3/TRBV12-4
J: TRBJ2-5
size: .
CDR3: CASSLTVETQYF
DNA: TGTGCCAGCAGTTTGACAGTTGAGACCCAGTACTTC

D: TRBD1
V: TRBV7-6
J: TRBJ1-2
size: .
CDR3: CASSRGQGSYGYTF
DNA: TGTGCCAGCAGCCGCGGACAGGGTAGCTATGGCTACACCTTC

D: .
V: TRBV3-1/TRBV3-2
J: TRBJ1-6
size: .
CDR3: CASSQPGGTSPLHF
DNA: TGTGCCAGCAGCCAACCAGGAGGAACCTCACCCCTCCACTTT

D: TRBD2
V: TRBV12-5
J: TRBJ2-7
size: .
CDR3: CASGLGTSGDYEQYF
DNA: TGTGCTAGTGGTTTGGGGACTAGCGGGGACTACGAGCAGTACTTC

D: .
V: TRBV5-6
J: TRBJ1-5
size: .
CDR3: CASSLDRGSNQPQHF
DNA: TGTGCCAGCAGCTTGGATCGGGGAAGCAATCAGCCCCAGCATTTT

D: .
V: TRBV5-4
J: TRBJ2-3
size: .
CDR3: CASSRGFSTDTQYF
DNA: TGTGCCAGCAGCCGTGGCTTTAGCACAGATACGCAGTATTTT

D: .
V: TRBV15
J: TRBJ2-5
size: .
CDR3: CATSSQGEWETQYF
DNA: TGTGCCACCAGCAGCCAGGGTGAGTGGGAGACCCAGTACTTC

D: .
V: TRBV10-1
J: TRBJ2-7
size: .
CDR3: CASSENSDYEQYF
DNA: TGCGCCAGCAGTGAAAACAGTGATTACGAGCAGTACTTC

D: .
V: TRBV10-3
J: TRBJ2-7
size: .
CDR3: CAISTGFYEQYF
DNA: TGTGCCATCAGCACAGGGTTCTACGAGCAGTACTTC

D: .
V: TRBV12-3/TRBV12-4
J: TRBJ2-5
size: .
CDR3: CASSNTETQYF
DNA: TGTGCCAGCAGCAACACAGAGACCCAGTACTTC

D: TRBD2
V: TRBV19
J: TRBJ2-1
size: once
CDR3: CASSPGLAPSYNEQFF
DNA: TGTGCCAGTAGTCCGGGACTAGCGCCCTCCTACAATGAGCAGTTCTTC

D: TRBD1
V: TRBV7-2
J: TRBJ2-1
size: .
CDR3: CASSLGGTGYNEQFF
DNA: TGTGCCAGCAGCTTAGGGGGGACAGGGTACAATGAGCAGTTCTTC

D: .
V: TRBV7-6
J: TRBJ2-2
size: .
CDR3: CASSFTAGPLTGELFF
DNA: TGTGCCAGCAGCTTTACTGCGGGACCGCTGACCGGGGAGCTGTTTTTT

D: .
V: TRBV7-2
J: TRBJ1-1
size: .
CDR3: CASNQRAGTEAFF
DNA: TGTGCCAGCAACCAAAGGGCGGGAACTGAAGCTTTCTTT

D: .
V: TRBV11-2
J: TRBJ2-1
size: .
CDR3: CASSSSLAPNEQFF
DNA: TGTGCCAGCAGCTCGTCACTAGCCCCCAATGAGCAGTTCTTC

D: .
V: TRBV20-1
J: TRBJ2-1
size: .
CDR3: CSAPYYNEQFF
DNA: TGCAGTGCTCCCTATTACAATGAGCAGTTCTTC

D: .
V: TRBV7-6
J: TRBJ1-1
size: .
CDR3: CASSLGRGRNTEAFF
DNA: TGTGCCAGCAGCTTAGGGCGGGGTCGGAACACTGAAGCTTTCTTT

D: .
V: TRBV27
J: TRBJ2-7
size: .
CDR3: CASSWAGGARYEQYF
DNA: TGTGCCAGCAGTTGGGCTGGGGGGGCGCGCTACGAGCAGTACTTC

D: .
V: TRBV3-1/TRBV3-2
J: TRBJ2-5
size: .
CDR3: CASSQDVQQETQYF
DNA: TGTGCCAGCAGCCAAGATGTACAGCAAGAGACCCAGTACTTC

D: .
V: TRBV11-3
J: TRBJ1-1
size: .
CDR3: CASSMYRNTEAFF
DNA: TGTGCCAGCAGCATGTACAGGAACACTGAAGCTTTCTTT